The 6 T cell receptor beta chains below were found in one sample sequenced in a study of blood T cell repertoires in COVID-19. Assay used: immunoSEQ multiplex PCR; TCRdb lists only in-frame clones, some missing. This table has roughly 190,000 clones, about 89% appearing once. The specimen was peripheral blood. These receptors were taken from a man aged 70-80 years with acute or convalescent COVID-19.

The V gene is TRBV27, the J gene TRBJ1-5; D ambiguous. Germline V gives CDR1 MNHEY, CDR2 SMNVEV (reference sequence). The CDR3 length is 13 residues. Trimming stripped 0 bases from V and 6 bases from J, with 6 bases between. This chain's CDR3 is CASSLSIVQPQHF. The CDR3 bases are TGTGCCAGCAGTTTATCGATAGTTCAGCCCCAGCATTTT.

The chain links TRBV27 to TRBJ1-2; 9 nucleotides align to TRBD1. Germline loops: CDR1 MNHEY, CDR2 SMNVEV (reference sequence). The V segment lost 3 bases and the J segment 7 bases; nucleotides outside the gene matches: 3. CDR3 length equals 13 residues. CDR3 sequence reads: CASSFGTGLGYTF. DNA of the CDR3: TGTGCCAGCAGTTTTGGGACAGGGCTTGGCTACACCTTC.

This chain joins TRBV5-4 and TRBJ2-7, with 12 bases aligning to TRBD2. CDR3 length: 16 amino acids. Germline loops: CDR1 SGHNT, CDR2 YYREEE (reference sequence). With 6 bases clipped from V and 6 bases from J, the junction kept 13 bases outside the gene matches. CDR3: CASTRSSSGGAVEQYF. For the CDR3, the DNA is TGTGCCAGCACTCGCTCTTCTAGCGGGGGGGCCGTCGAGCAGTACTTC.

This clone was seen once. The V and J genes are TRBV9 and TRBJ1-3; possibly TRBD1 for D (6 bases). This CDR3 region has 15 residues. Germline loops: CDR1 SGDLS, CDR2 YYNGEE. Deletions cut 1 base from V and 0 bases from J, with 8 bases between. Here the CDR3 reads CASSVLGGSGNTIYF. CDR3 bases: TGTGCCAGCAGCGTACTAGGGGGCTCTGGAAACACCATATATTTT.

A note on this clone: The sample has other DNA sequences that encode this CDR3 too. The rearrangement links TRBV18 to TRBJ2-5, with TRBD2 matching over 11 bases. This CDR3 spans 16 amino acids. V dropped 3 bases and J dropped 1; count of bases not matched to a gene: 4. Germline CDR1 KGHSH, CDR2 LQKENI. The CDR3: CASSPPGLAVQETQYF. The CDR3 nucleotides read TGTGCCAGCTCACCGCCGGGACTAGCGGTCCAAGAGACCCAGTACTTC.

The rearrangement joins TRBV6-5 to TRBJ1-2, with TRBD1 as a possible D gene (6 bases). The CDR3 is 14 residues long. Germline V CDR1 and CDR2: MNHEY, SVGAGI. V was pared by 1 base and J by 4 bases, with 10 bases between. The CDR3 protein is CASSYYKGGYGYTF. In DNA form, the CDR3 reads TGTGCCAGCAGTTACTACAAAGGGGGCTATGGCTACACCTTC.